These T cell receptor beta chains were read from a single sample in a study of T cell changes during pregnancy in multiple sclerosis. Only in-frame clones appear in the TCRdb table, and some are missing; sequencing was by immunoSEQ multiplex PCR. The table has 95,000 to 150,000 clones, about 94% seen once. The sample was peripheral blood, taken before pregnancy. The receptors were gathered from a female donor with multiple sclerosis, enrolled in a pregnancy study. CDR3s include the opening cysteine and the closing phenylalanine or tryptophan. D genes are given only for firm matches. Size tells how often a clone was seen (once, few, many) or the class of an expanded clone, and some rows leave it out.

V gene,J gene,D gene,clone size,CDR3 DNA,CDR3 protein
TRBV11-3,TRBJ2-3,NA,NA,TGTGCCAGCAGCTTAGGGGAGACAAGCACAGATACGCAGTATTTT,CASSLGETSTDTQYF
TRBV5-6,TRBJ2-2,TRBD2,NA,TGTGCCAGCAGCCACACTAGCGGTGGCGGGGAGCTGTTTTTT,CASSHTSGGGELFF
TRBV28,TRBJ2-6,TRBD2,NA,TGTGCCAGCAAAATCAGCGGGAGGATCTCTGGGGCCAACGTCCTGACTTTC,CASKISGRISGANVLTF
TRBV5-4,TRBJ1-6,NA,NA,TGTGCCAGCAGCTCTGGGGGGGTACGCAATTCACCCCTCCACTTT,CASSSGGVRNSPLHF
TRBV27,TRBJ2-1,TRBD2,NA,TGTGCCAGCAGTGACTCCGGGACTAGCCGGACCAATGAGCAGTTCTTC,CASSDSGTSRTNEQFF
TRBV27,TRBJ2-1,TRBD1,NA,TGTGCCAGCAGTCTCAGGGGGCGGGATGAGCAGTTCTTC,CASSLRGRDEQFF
TRBV9,TRBJ2-7,NA,once,TGTGCCAGCAGCGCAACTGACTCCTACGAGCAGTACTTC,CASSATDSYEQYF
TRBV19,TRBJ1-2,TRBD1,NA,TGTGCCAGTAGTAAGCCGGGACAGGGACGGTTGGGCGGCTACACCTTC,CASSKPGQGRLGGYTF
TRBV7-2,TRBJ2-2,TRBD1,NA,TGTGCCAGCAGCTCCATTTACCGGGACAGCGTGAACACCGGGGAGCTGTTTTTT,CASSSIYRDSVNTGELFF
TRBV6-1,TRBJ1-2,NA,NA,TGTGCCAGCAGCTTCACAGGGAACTATGGCTACACCTTC,CASSFTGNYGYTF
TRBV30,TRBJ1-2,NA,NA,TGTGCCTGGTGGGAAAGGGGCCACTATGGCTACACCTTC,CAWWERGHYGYTF
TRBV2,TRBJ1-2,NA,NA,TGTGCCAGCAGTGAAGCAGGGCCGAGGGGGGGGACTAACTATGGCTACACCTTC,CASSEAGPRGGTNYGYTF
TRBV27,TRBJ2-5,NA,NA,TGTGCCAGCAGTGGGAGGTGGGGGGCCCAGTACTTC,CASSGRWGAQYF
TRBV2,TRBJ1-4,TRBD1,NA,TGTGCCAGCAGTGTGGCCGCGACAGGGAAACTGTTTTTT,CASSVAATGKLFF
TRBV6-5,TRBJ2-5,NA,NA,TGTGCCAGCAGTTACGTCGTGGGAGGAGGGAAGGAGACCCAGTACTTC,CASSYVVGGGKETQYF
TRBV28,TRBJ2-2,TRBD2,NA,TGTGCCAGCATCGTCAGGGAGGGGTACGGGGAGCTGTTTTTT,CASIVREGYGELFF
TRBV5-1,TRBJ2-5,TRBD2,NA,TGCGCCAGCAGCACCCGGACTAGCGGGGGAGAGACCCAGTACTTC,CASSTRTSGGETQYF
TRBV9,TRBJ2-7,TRBD1,NA,TGTGCCAGCGGGGGGGACAGGGGGCCTTCCTACGAGCAGTACTTC,CASGGDRGPSYEQYF
TRBV30,TRBJ1-1,NA,NA,TGTGCCTGGAGGCACGGGACATTTGAAGCTTTCTTT,CAWRHGTFEAFF
TRBV7-3,TRBJ2-1,NA,NA,TGTGCCAGCAGCTTAGAAGCGGCATCCTACAATGAGCAGTTCTTC,CASSLEAASYNEQFF
TRBV6-6,TRBJ1-2,NA,NA,TGTGCCAGCAGTTACGGGCAGGGCTACGATGGCTACACCTTC,CASSYGQGYDGYTF
TRBV15,TRBJ1-2,NA,NA,TGTGCCACCAGCAGAGATTTAGCAGTAAACTATGGCTACACCTTC,CATSRDLAVNYGYTF
TRBV10-3,TRBJ1-2,NA,once,TGTGCCATCAGTGAGTCGATCCGGGAAGGCTACACCTTC,CAISESIREGYTF
TRBV27,TRBJ1-3,NA,NA,TGTGCCAGCAGTTTAAGGGGCTATGGAGACACCATATATTTT,CASSLRGYGDTIYF
TRBV6-1,TRBJ2-7,NA,NA,TGTGCCAGCAGTGAACTCTTCTACTACGAGCAGTACTTC,CASSELFYYEQYF
TRBV7-9,TRBJ2-5,NA,NA,TGTGCCAGCAGCGGAGGGGGCGAAGAGACCCAGTACTTC,CASSGGGEETQYF
TRBV6-4,TRBJ1-2,NA,few,TGTGCCAGACCCGGGACTTACTATGGCTACACCTTC,CARPGTYYGYTF
TRBV6-5,TRBJ1-4,NA,NA,TGTGCCAGCAGTTACGGGGGCAGTAATGAAAAACTGTTTTTT,CASSYGGSNEKLFF
TRBV19,TRBJ2-1,TRBD2,once,TGTGCCACTCTCAAAGGACTAGCGGGAGGGGGTGGTGAGCAGTTCTTC,CATLKGLAGGGGEQFF
TRBV19,TRBJ2-7,NA,NA,TGTGCCAGTAGTTACCCCCAGGGTCTTAACGAGCAGTACTTC,CASSYPQGLNEQYF
TRBV23-1,TRBJ1-2,NA,once,TGCGCCAGCAGTCGACCATCCTGGCGGGGCTACACCTTC,CASSRPSWRGYTF
TRBV4-1,TRBJ2-3,NA,NA,TGCGCCAGCAGTGCGGCCGGATCAAGGGAGGATACGCAGTATTTT,CASSAAGSREDTQYF
TRBV7-2,TRBJ1-5,NA,NA,TGTGCCAGCAGCTGGACACGCAATCAGCCCCAGCATTTT,CASSWTRNQPQHF
TRBV5-1,TRBJ2-7,TRBD2,NA,TGCGCCAGCAGCCCAGTGGGGGGGACCTACGAGCAGTACTTC,CASSPVGGTYEQYF
TRBV28,TRBJ1-5,NA,NA,TGTGCCAGCAGTTTAAGCAGGGTACCTAATCAGCCCCAGCATTTT,CASSLSRVPNQPQHF
TRBV5-1,TRBJ2-3,TRBD2,NA,TGCGCCAGCGGATTAGCGGGGGGGGCAGATACGCAGTATTTT,CASGLAGGADTQYF
TRBV6-1,TRBJ2-3,TRBD2,NA,TGTGCCAGCAGCGCACTAGCGGGAGGCGTGGATACGCAGTATTTT,CASSALAGGVDTQYF
TRBV27,TRBJ2-3,NA,NA,TGTGCCAGCAGTTTTTACGGGATTCGGTCAGATACGCAGTATTTT,CASSFYGIRSDTQYF
TRBV10-3,TRBJ2-1,TRBD2,once,TGTGCCACGGGACTAGCGGGTACTAGCGCTGAGCAGTTCTTC,CATGLAGTSAEQFF
TRBV2,TRBJ2-3,TRBD1,NA,TGTGCCAGCAGTGCGGGACAGTCTAGCACAGATACGCAGTATTTT,CASSAGQSSTDTQYF